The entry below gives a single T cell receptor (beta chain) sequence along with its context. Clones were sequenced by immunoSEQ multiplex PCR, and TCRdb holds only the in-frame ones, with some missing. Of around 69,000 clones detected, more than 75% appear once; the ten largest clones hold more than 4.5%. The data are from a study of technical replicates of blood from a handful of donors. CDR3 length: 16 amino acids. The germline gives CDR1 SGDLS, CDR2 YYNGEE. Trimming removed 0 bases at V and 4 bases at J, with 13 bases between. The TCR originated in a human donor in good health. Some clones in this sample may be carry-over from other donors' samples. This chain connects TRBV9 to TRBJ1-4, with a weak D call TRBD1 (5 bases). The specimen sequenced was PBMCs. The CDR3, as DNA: TGTGCCAGCAGCGTAGCTCCAGGGTCGGGTAATGAAAAACTGTTTTTT. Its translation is CASSVAPGSGNEKLFF.